Listed below are T cell receptor beta chains from one sample, sequenced in a study of shared clonotypes between healthy human individuals. TCRdb's copy holds only in-frame clones and misses some; the assay was immunoSEQ multiplex PCR. The sample lists approximately 980,000 clones, approximately 76% occurring once. The sequencing sample was made of memory CD4+ T cells sorted from blood. These receptors all come from a man aged 18 to 30 in good health. Each CDR3 is given with its conserved first and last residue. D genes are given only for firm matches. A row's size may be missing; if present it is once, few, many or a size class.

size	V	D	J	DNA	CDR3
NA	TRBV7-2	NA	TRBJ2-1	TGTGCCAGCAGCCGCGCCCGTGGTAATGAGCAGTTCTTC	CASSRARGNEQFF
NA	TRBV7-3	NA	TRBJ1-6	TGTGCCAGCAGCTCCAGTAGTGATTCACCCCTCCACTTT	CASSSSSDSPLHF
NA	TRBV13	NA	TRBJ1-1	TGTGCCAGCAGAATAGGCGGGAGGGTCTCGGGGACTGAAGCTTTCTTT	CASRIGGRVSGTEAFF
NA	TRBV6-5	TRBD1	TRBJ2-3	TGTGCCAGCAGTTACCCGTTCGGGACAGCCACAGATACGCAGTATTTT	CASSYPFGTATDTQYF
NA	TRBV11-3	NA	TRBJ2-7	TGTGCCAGCAGCTTGAGGGATGGGGCCGAGCAGTACTTC	CASSLRDGAEQYF
NA	TRBV6-1	NA	TRBJ2-4	TGTGCCAGCAGTGAAGCGGGGGCGCGCGCCAAAAACATTCAGTACTTC	CASSEAGARAKNIQYF
NA	TRBV6-5	TRBD2	TRBJ2-1	TGTGCCAGCAGTCGCGCTAGCGGGAAAAGGGGTGAGCAGTTCTTC	CASSRASGKRGEQFF
NA	TRBV28	TRBD1	TRBJ1-5	TGTGCCAGCAACCCCCCCACAGGGGCCGGGCTCGGAAGCAATCAGCCCCAGCATTTT	CASNPPTGAGLGSNQPQHF
NA	TRBV5-6	TRBD1	TRBJ1-4	TGTGCCAGCAGCTCTGGGACAGTTGATGAAAAACTGTTTTTT	CASSSGTVDEKLFF
NA	TRBV7-3	TRBD2	TRBJ2-3	TGTGCCAGCAGCCTGGGAGGGGCTCAGGGTACGCAGTATTTT	CASSLGGAQGTQYF
NA	TRBV10-1	NA	TRBJ2-7	TGCGCCAGTTCCCCCGGGGGATCCTACGAGCAGTACTTC	CASSPGGSYEQYF
NA	TRBV10-3	TRBD1	TRBJ2-5	TGTGCCATCAGTAACAGGGGATTGGGGGAGACCCAGTACTTC	CAISNRGLGETQYF
few	TRBV14	TRBD1	TRBJ1-1	TGTGCCAGCAGCCGGGGACAGTTCAACACTGAAGCTTTCTTT	CASSRGQFNTEAFF